This T cell receptor beta chain originates from a study of PD-1 blockade in mismatch repair-deficient tumors. In its sample, this clone ranks as medium-sized (0.01 to 0.1%). Repertoires were generated with immunoSEQ multiplex PCR, while TCRdb's copy carries only in-frame clones and drops some. The sample shows roughly 120,000 clones, about nine tenths of them seen only once. This CDR3 region has 14 residues. The V gene lost 2 bases and the J gene lost 2 bases, with 9 bases spanning the gap. CDR1 is LNHDA and CDR2 is SQIVND in the germline V gene (reference sequence). V gene TRBV19 combines with J gene TRBJ2-5, with D maybe TRBD1 (5 bases). Sample: peripheral blood, taken 70 to 73 weeks after starting pembrolizumab. This receptor was identified in an adult with mismatch repair-deficient cancer. CDR3 sequence reads: CASSIQGRQETQYF. The CDR3 nucleotides read TGTGCCAGTAGTATACAGGGTAGGCAAGAGACCCAGTACTTC.